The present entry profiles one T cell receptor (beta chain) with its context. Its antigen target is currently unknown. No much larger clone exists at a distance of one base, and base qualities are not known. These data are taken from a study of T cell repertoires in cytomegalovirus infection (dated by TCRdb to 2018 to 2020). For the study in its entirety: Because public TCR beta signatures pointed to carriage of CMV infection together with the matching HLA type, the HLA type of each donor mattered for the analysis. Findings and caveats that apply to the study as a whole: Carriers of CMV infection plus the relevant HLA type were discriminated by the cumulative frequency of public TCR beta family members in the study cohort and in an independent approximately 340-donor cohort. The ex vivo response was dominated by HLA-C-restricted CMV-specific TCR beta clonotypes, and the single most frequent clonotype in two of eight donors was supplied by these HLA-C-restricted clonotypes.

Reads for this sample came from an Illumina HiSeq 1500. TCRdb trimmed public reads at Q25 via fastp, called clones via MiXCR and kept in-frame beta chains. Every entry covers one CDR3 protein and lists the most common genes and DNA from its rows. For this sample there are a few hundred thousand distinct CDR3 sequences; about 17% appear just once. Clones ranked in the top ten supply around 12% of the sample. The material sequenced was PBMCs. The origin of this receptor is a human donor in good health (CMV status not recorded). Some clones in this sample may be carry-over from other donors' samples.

The CDR3 reads as follows: CASRKDRGGNQPQHF. The sequence in DNA is TGTGCCAGCAGGAAGGACAGGGGTGGCAATCAGCCCCAGCATTTT. Recombination connected TRBV6-8 to TRBJ1-5, with 9 central nucleotides matching TRBD1. V is trimmed back by 6 bases and J by 2 bases, and the junction contains 5 bases that no gene match accounts for. The CDR3 has 15 amino acids, counting the end cysteine and phenylalanine. Only the CDR3 DNA is retained, 45 bases long and in frame from the first base. According to the germline V gene, CDR1 reads MNHGY and CDR2 reads SAAAGT.